The 5 T cell receptor beta chains presented below share a single source sample, sequenced in a study of T cell responses to AZD1222 COVID-19 vaccine. Profiling relied on immunoSEQ multiplex PCR, and the TCRdb table lists in-frame clones only, not all of them. The data hold over 130,000 clones, with about 92% observed a single time. Sequencing used peripheral blood, obtained on day 0 of AZD1222 vaccination. These TCRs come from an adult in good health.

The chain has TRBV3-1 (or the pseudogene TRBV3-2) and TRBJ2-1; maybe TRBD1 (5 bases). Germline V gene data show CDR1 as LGHDT and CDR2 as YNNKEL (reference sequence). The CDR3 runs 15 residues. V was cut by 0 bases and J by 2 bases, with 8 bases left in between. The CDR3 sequence: CASSQEGRAYNEQFF. The CDR3 DNA reads as TGTGCCAGCAGCCAAGAGGGCAGGGCCTACAATGAGCAGTTCTTC.

This chain joins TRBV18 and TRBJ1-1; D ambiguous. This CDR3 comprises 11 residues. The V gene's germline CDR1 is KGHSH and CDR2 LQKENI. V was cut by 5 bases and J by 1 base, with 2 bases left in between. CDR3 sequence (DNA): TGTGCCAGCTCAGGGAACACTGAAGCTTTCTTT. Residues: CASSGNTEAFF.

This chain connects TRBV7-9 to TRBJ1-1; D is unresolved. The CDR3 spans 13 residues. Trimming left V 7 bases short and J 2 bases short, with 11 bases between. CDR1 SEHNR and CDR2 FQNEAQ come from the germline V gene (reference sequence). The CDR3 loop is CASTRIPNTEAFF. CDR3 in DNA: TGTGCCAGCACCCGAATACCCAACACTGAAGCTTTCTTT.

In its sample, this clone was seen a few times. J is TRBJ1-6 and V is TRBV11-2, with D uncertain. CDR3 length: 16 amino acids. Germline V lookup: CDR1 SGHAT, CDR2 FQNNGV. V was trimmed by 1 base and J by 3 bases, leaving 10 bases between them. CDR3 coding DNA: TGTGCCAGCAGCTTAGGAGGATTCGGCTATAATTCACCCCTCCACTTT. It codes for CASSLGGFGYNSPLHF.

In DNA, the CDR3 is TGTGCCAGCAGCCCCACCCCCAATATGAACACTGAAGCTTTCTTT. Protein: CASSPTPNMNTEAFF. This rearrangement joins TRBV5-4 to TRBJ1-1, with D unresolved. The germline gives CDR1 SGHNT, CDR2 YYREEE (reference sequence). V lost 4 bases to trimming and J lost 0 bases, with 13 bases between them. CDR3 length equals 15 residues.